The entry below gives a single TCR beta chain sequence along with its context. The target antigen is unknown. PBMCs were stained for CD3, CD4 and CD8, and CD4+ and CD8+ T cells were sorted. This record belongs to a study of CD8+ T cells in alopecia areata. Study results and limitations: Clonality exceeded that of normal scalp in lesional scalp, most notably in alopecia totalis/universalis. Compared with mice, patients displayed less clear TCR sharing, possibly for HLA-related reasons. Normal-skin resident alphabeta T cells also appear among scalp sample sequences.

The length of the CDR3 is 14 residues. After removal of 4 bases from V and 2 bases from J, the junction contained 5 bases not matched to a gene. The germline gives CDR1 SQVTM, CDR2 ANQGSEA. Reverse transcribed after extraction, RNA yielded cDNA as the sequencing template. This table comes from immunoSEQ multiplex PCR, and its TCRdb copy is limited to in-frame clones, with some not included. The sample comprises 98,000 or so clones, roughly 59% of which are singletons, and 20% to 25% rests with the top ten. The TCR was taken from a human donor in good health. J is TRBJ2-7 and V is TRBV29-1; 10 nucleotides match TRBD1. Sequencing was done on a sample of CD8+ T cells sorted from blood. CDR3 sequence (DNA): TGCAGCGTTGGGGGACAGGGGAAACCCTACGAGCAGTACTTC. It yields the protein CSVGGQGKPYEQYF.